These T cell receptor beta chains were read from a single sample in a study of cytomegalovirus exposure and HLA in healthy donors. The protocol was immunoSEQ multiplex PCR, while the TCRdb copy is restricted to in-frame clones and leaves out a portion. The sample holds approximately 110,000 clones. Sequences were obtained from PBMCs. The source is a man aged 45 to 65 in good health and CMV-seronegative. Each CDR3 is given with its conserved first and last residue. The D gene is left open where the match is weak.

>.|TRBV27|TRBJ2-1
CASSHQLQGRNEQFF
TGTGCCAGCAGCCACCAATTACAGGGAAGGAATGAGCAGTTCTTC
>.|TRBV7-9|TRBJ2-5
CASSPKETQYF
TGTGCCAGCAGCCCTAAGGAGACCCAGTACTTC
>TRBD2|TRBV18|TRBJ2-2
CASSPPSGGSNTGELFF
TGTGCCAGCTCACCACCCAGCGGGGGTTCGAACACCGGGGAGCTGTTTTTT
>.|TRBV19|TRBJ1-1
CASSWAGNTEAFF
TGTGCCAGTAGTTGGGCAGGCAACACTGAAGCTTTCTTT
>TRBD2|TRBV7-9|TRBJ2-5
CASVMAGGETQYF
TGTGCCAGCGTAATGGCGGGGGGAGAGACCCAGTACTTC
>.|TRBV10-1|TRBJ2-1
CASSGTQYNEQFF
TGCGCCAGCTCGGGGACTCAATACAATGAGCAGTTCTTC
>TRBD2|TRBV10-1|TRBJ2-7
CARLAGASYEQYF
TGCGCCAGACTAGCGGGAGCATCCTACGAGCAGTACTTC
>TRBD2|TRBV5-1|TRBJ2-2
CASSLTSADGELFF
TGCGCCAGCAGCTTGACTAGCGCTGACGGGGAGCTGTTTTTT
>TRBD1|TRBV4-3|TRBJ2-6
CASSQLTGARYSGANVLTF
TGCGCCAGCAGCCAACTTACAGGGGCTAGATACTCTGGGGCCAACGTCCTGACTTTC
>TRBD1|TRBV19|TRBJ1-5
CASSITSGGAGNQPQHF
TGTGCCAGTAGTATTACTTCAGGGGGCGCGGGCAATCAGCCCCAGCATTTT
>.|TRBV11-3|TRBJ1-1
CASSFGANTEAFF
TGTGCCAGCAGCTTTGGAGCGAACACTGAAGCTTTCTTT
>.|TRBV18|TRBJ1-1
CASSPGQNTEAFF
TGTGCCAGCTCACCGGGACAGAACACTGAAGCTTTCTTT
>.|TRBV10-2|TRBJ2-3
CATQKDTQYF
TGCGCCACCCAAAAAGATACGCAGTATTTT
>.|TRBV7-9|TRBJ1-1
CASSLAGGLTEAFF
TGTGCCAGCAGCTTAGCGGGGGGTCTCACTGAAGCTTTCTTT
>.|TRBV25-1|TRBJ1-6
CASRRDFFSPLHF
TGTGCCAGCAGAAGGGACTTTTTTTCACCCCTCCACTTT
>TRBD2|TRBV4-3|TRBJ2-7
CASSQAASGLIYEQYF
TGCGCCAGCAGCCAAGCAGCTAGCGGGTTGATCTACGAGCAGTACTTC
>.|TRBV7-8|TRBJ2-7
CASSLVGGASSYEQYF
TGTGCCAGCAGCTTAGTTGGCGGGGCCAGCTCCTACGAGCAGTACTTC
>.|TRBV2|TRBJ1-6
CASASPRGSSYNSPLHF
TGTGCCAGCGCCAGCCCCCGGGGATCGAGCTATAATTCACCCCTCCACTTT
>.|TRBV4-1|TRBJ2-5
CASSQVNLGFSETQYF
TGCGCCAGCAGCCAAGTGAACCTAGGATTTTCAGAGACCCAGTACTTC
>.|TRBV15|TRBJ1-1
CATTMSVMNTEAFF
TGTGCCACCACAATGTCGGTCATGAACACTGAAGCTTTCTTT
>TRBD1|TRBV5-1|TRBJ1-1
CASSSTTGDYTEAFF
TGCGCCAGCAGCTCTACGACAGGGGACTACACTGAAGCTTTCTTT
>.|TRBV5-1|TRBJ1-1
CASSLVGGPIAEAFF
TGCGCCAGCAGCTTGGTCGGGGGTCCGATCGCTGAAGCTTTCTTT
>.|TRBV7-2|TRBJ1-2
CASSLRRGGDYGYTF
TGTGCCAGCAGCTTACGTCGGGGTGGTGACTATGGCTACACCTTC
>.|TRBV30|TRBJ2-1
CALSGIAAYNEQFF
TGTGCCTTATCGGGGATAGCGGCGTACAATGAGCAGTTCTTC
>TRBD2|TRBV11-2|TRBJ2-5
CASSLSGVTGETQYF
TGTGCCAGCAGCCTCAGCGGGGTGACCGGGGAGACCCAGTACTTC
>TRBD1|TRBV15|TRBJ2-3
CATSRNDRGSGTDTQYF
TGTGCCACCAGCCGAAATGACAGGGGATCGGGCACAGATACGCAGTATTTT
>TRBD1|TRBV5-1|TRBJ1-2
CASSLANEQGMGYTF
TGCGCCAGCAGCTTGGCCAATGAACAGGGGATGGGCTACACCTTC
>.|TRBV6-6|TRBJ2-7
CASSYSEGAREQYF
TGTGCCAGCAGTTACTCGGAGGGGGCTCGCGAGCAGTACTTC
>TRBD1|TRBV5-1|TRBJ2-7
CASSSGTASYEQYF
TGCGCCAGCAGCTCGGGGACAGCATCCTACGAGCAGTACTTC
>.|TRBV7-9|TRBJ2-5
CASSPDRLGVAQYF
TGTGCCAGCAGCCCGGACAGATTGGGGGTAGCCCAGTACTTC
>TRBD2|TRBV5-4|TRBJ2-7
CASSLGLAVSYEQYF
TGTGCCAGCAGCTTGGGACTAGCGGTGTCCTACGAGCAGTACTTC
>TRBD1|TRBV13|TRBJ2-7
CASSQRTGAYEQYF
TGTGCCAGCAGCCAACGGACAGGGGCCTACGAGCAGTACTTC
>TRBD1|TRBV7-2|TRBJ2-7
CASSLQGASYEQYF
TGTGCCAGCAGCCTACAGGGGGCCTCCTACGAGCAGTACTTC
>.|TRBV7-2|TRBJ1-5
CASSLGGDQPQHF
TGTGCCAGCAGCTTGGGAGGGGATCAGCCCCAGCATTTT
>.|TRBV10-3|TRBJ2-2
CAISGTDFRGGELFF
TGTGCCATCAGTGGGACAGACTTTCGTGGCGGGGAGCTGTTTTTT
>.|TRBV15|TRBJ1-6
CATSRVLGRVFNSPLHF
TGTGCCACCAGCAGAGTTCTCGGCAGGGTGTTTAATTCACCCCTCCACTTT
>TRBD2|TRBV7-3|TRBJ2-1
CASSLAASYNEQFF
TGTGCCAGCAGCCTAGCGGCCTCCTACAATGAGCAGTTCTTC
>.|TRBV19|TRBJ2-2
CASSIGQANTGELFF
TGTGCCAGTAGTATTGGGCAGGCGAACACCGGGGAGCTGTTTTTT